The 17 T cell receptor beta chains below were found in one sample sequenced in a study of cytomegalovirus exposure and HLA in healthy donors. The study ran its PCR with 60 Vbeta and 13 Jbeta primers. Method: immunoSEQ multiplex PCR; TCRdb's copy keeps in-frame clones and lacks some. The sample carries 30,000 to 40,000 clones, about 70% recorded once. The specimen was PBMCs. These TCRs come from a man between 35 and 55 years old in good health and CMV-seropositive.

The V call is TRBV7-9, the J call TRBJ2-1; D may be TRBD2 (5 bases). Germline CDR1 reads SEHNR; CDR2 reads FQNEAQ (reference sequence). The CDR3 consists of 16 residues. The germline V and J ends were trimmed by 5 bases and 6 bases, with 20 bases remaining between them. The CDR3 spells CASSERSSSTSNEQFF. Written as DNA, the CDR3 is TGTGCCAGCAGCGAAAGGTCTAGCTCCACGAGCAATGAGCAGTTCTTC.

This sequence joins TRBV2 and TRBJ1-1; D possibly corresponds to TRBD1 (5 bases). CDR1 and CDR2 from the germline V gene are SNHLY and FYNNEI. CDR3 length: 15 residues. V was cut by 3 bases and J by 0 bases, with 11 bases left in between. The CDR3 loop is CASSDGRELNTEAFF. Here the CDR3 DNA reads TGTGCCAGCAGTGACGGCAGGGAACTGAACACTGAAGCTTTCTTT.

The rearrangement uses TRBV9 and TRBJ1-1, with TRBD1 identical over 7 bases. The CDR3 loop spans 15 amino acids. CDR1 SGDLS and CDR2 YYNGEE come from the germline V gene. The trim removed 1 base at V and 2 bases at J, leaving 5 bases unmatched. CDR3 DNA: TGTGCCAGCAGCGTAACCGGGACAGCTAACACTGAAGCTTTCTTT. Protein sequence: CASSVTGTANTEAFF.

This clone was detected only a few times. The chain joins TRBV19 to TRBJ2-1; D not resolved. Per the germline V gene, CDR1 is LNHDA and CDR2 is SQIVND (reference sequence). V was trimmed by 6 bases and J by 8 bases, leaving 14 bases between them. The CDR3 is 13 residues long. CDR3 nucleotides: TGTGCCAGTAGACGAAGCCGAAGCGATGAGCAGTTCTTC. This codes for CASRRSRSDEQFF.

The chain recombines TRBV7-9 with TRBJ2-1; possible D gene TRBD2, 6 bases. This CDR3 is built from 15 residues. The ends were cut back, 4 bases at V and 4 bases at J, with 14 bases in the middle. Germline V gene sequence: CDR1 SEHNR, CDR2 FQNEAQ (reference sequence). The CDR3 coding sequence is TGTGCCAGCAGCTCCTCCGGGACTGTGTACAATGAGCAGTTCTTC. Protein: CASSSSGTVYNEQFF. The full variable domain, in which reference TRBV7-9 and TRBJ2-1 provide the parts outside the CDR3, is DTGVSQNPRHKITKRGQNVTFRCDPISEHNRLYWYRQTLGQGPEFLTYFQNEAQLEKSRLLSDRFSAERPKGSFSTLEIQRTEQGDSAMYLCASSSSGTVYNEQFFGPGTRLTVL.

The chain joins TRBV25-1 to TRBJ1-1; D is unclear. The CDR3 is made up of 14 amino acids. Germline values: CDR1 MGHDK, CDR2 SYGVNS. With 5 bases removed from V and 4 bases from J, the gap between germline ends came to 14 bases. In DNA, the CDR3 is TGTGCCAGCAGTCCCCGGGAACCGACCACTGAAGCTTTCTTT. It translates to CASSPREPTTEAFF.

This clone was seen a few times. The V gene is TRBV6-1, the J gene TRBJ2-3; 8 nucleotides agree with TRBD2. V was pared by 8 bases and J by 5 bases, with 9 bases of the junction left unmatched. Germline CDR1 MNHNS, CDR2 SASEGT. The CDR3 runs to 14 residues. Written as DNA, the CDR3 is TGTGCCAGCCGTTCGGGGGGGGCCGGAGATACGCAGTATTTT. This encodes CASRSGGAGDTQYF.

This clone was recorded a few times. The V gene is TRBV11-2, the J gene TRBJ1-1; D is unclear. Germline V gene lookup returns CDR1 SGHAT and CDR2 FQNNGV. Trimming left V 1 base short and J 0 bases short, with 9 bases between. The CDR3 has 15 amino acids. The CDR3 region has the DNA TGTGCCAGCAGCTTAGTTCGCGGCCTGAACACTGAAGCTTTCTTT. Amino acid sequence: CASSLVRGLNTEAFF. Supplemented by reference TRBV11-2 and TRBJ1-1, the full variable domain reads EAGVAQSPRYKIIEKRQSVAFWCNPISGHATLYWYQQILGQGPKLLIQFQNNGVVDDSQLPKDRFSAERLKGVDSTLKIQPAKLEDSAVYLCASSLVRGLNTEAFFGQGTRLTVV.

The gene calls are TRBV30 and TRBJ1-1, with a possible D match to TRBD1 (6 bases). Trimming cost V 1 base and J 4 bases, with 16 bases left between them. CDR1 is GTSNPN, CDR2 SVGIG, per germline (reference sequence). CDR3 length equals 15 residues. The CDR3 is CAWSAPAGVVTEAFF. As DNA, the CDR3 is TGTGCCTGGAGTGCCCCCGCAGGGGTGGTCACTGAAGCTTTCTTT.

The J gene is TRBJ2-5, the V gene TRBV18; 7 nucleotides match TRBD1. J gave up 5 bases and V 0 bases, and 3 bases lay outside the gene matches. Germline CDR1 KGHSH, CDR2 LQKENI. The CDR3 length is 14 residues. In DNA, the CDR3 is TGTGCCAGCTCACCACCGACAGGGCAGGAGACCCAGTACTTC. Amino acids: CASSPPTGQETQYF. The full variable domain, completed using reference TRBV18 and TRBJ2-5, is NAGVMQNPRHLVRRRGQEARLRCSPMKGHSHVYWYRQLPEEGLKFMVYLQKENIIDESGMPKERFSAEFPKEGPSILRIQQVVRGDSAAYFCASSPPTGQETQYFGPGTRLLVL.

This chain links TRBV5-1 with TRBJ2-5; tentative D call: TRBD1 (7 bases). The V gene lost 4 bases and the J gene lost 7 bases, with 17 bases spanning the gap. Germline V gene data show CDR1 as SGHRS and CDR2 as YFSETQ. The CDR3 extends over 14 amino acids. CDR3 in amino acids: CASSRGSGGRTQYF. CDR3 coding DNA: TGCGCCAGCAGCCGGGGGTCAGGGGGGAGGACCCAGTACTTC. Full variable domain (outside the CDR3, taken from reference TRBV5-1 and TRBJ2-5): KAGVTQTPRYLIKTRGQQVTLSCSPISGHRSVSWYQQTPGQGLQFLFEYFSETQRNKGNFPGRFSGRQFSNSRSEMNVSTLELGDSALYLCASSRGSGGRTQYFGPGTRLLVL.

V is TRBV6-1 and J is TRBJ1-2; D is ambiguous. This CDR3 comprises 12 residues. Germline CDR1 reads MNHNS; CDR2 reads SASEGT. V was shortened by 8 bases and J by 6 bases, with 13 bases between the two germline ends. The chain's CDR3 is CASGGGGNGYTF. For the CDR3, the DNA is TGTGCCAGCGGCGGCGGAGGAAATGGCTACACCTTC.

J is TRBJ2-7 and V is TRBV19; the match to TRBD1 covers 8 bases. The CDR3 sequence is 14 residues long. CDR1 LNHDA and CDR2 SQIVND come from the germline V gene (reference sequence). Losses at the gene ends were 4 bases for V and 1 base for J; bases not matched to a gene: 3. CDR3 sequence (DNA): TGTGCCAGTAGTAGCACAGGGGGGTCCTACGAGCAGTACTTC. Encoded protein: CASSSTGGSYEQYF.

J is TRBJ1-1 and V is TRBV5-8; 7 bases fit TRBD1. The junction had 10 bases not matched to a gene; V was cut back by 3 bases and J by 5 bases. This CDR3 region has 15 residues. The germline V gene has CDR1 SGHTS and CDR2 YDEGEE. CDR3 sequence reads: CASSSMTGKGTEAFF. For the CDR3, the DNA is TGTGCCAGCAGCTCAATGACAGGGAAGGGGACTGAAGCTTTCTTT. The full variable domain, in which reference TRBV5-8 and TRBJ1-1 provide the parts outside the CDR3, is EAGVTQSPTHLIKTRGQQATLRCSPISGHTSVYWYQQALGLGLQFLLWYDEGEERNRGNFPPRFSGRQFPNYSSELNVNALELEDSALYLCASSSMTGKGTEAFFGQGTRLTVV.

The chain has TRBV7-2 and TRBJ1-5; D is undetermined. The germline CDR1 and CDR2 sequences are SGHTA and FQGNSA. V gave up 4 bases and J gave up 2 bases, with 18 bases separating them. This CDR3 has 17 amino acids. CDR3 protein: CASSSTRRGNGNQPQHF. The CDR3 coding sequence is TGTGCCAGCAGCTCAACCCGCCGAGGCAATGGCAATCAGCCCCAGCATTTT.

This clone has a handful of counts. The chain joins TRBV5-6 to TRBJ1-1; 7 bases fit TRBD1. Losses at the gene ends were 4 bases for V and 5 bases for J; bases not matched to a gene: 14. The CDR3 has 16 amino acids. The V gene's germline CDR1 is SGHDT and CDR2 YYEEEE. CDR3: CASSILLTGVGTEAFF. CDR3 bases: TGTGCCAGCAGCATCCTCTTAACAGGGGTAGGAACTGAAGCTTTCTTT.

This clone was detected only a few times. The CDR3 spells CASIGQGRVNEQFF. As DNA, the CDR3 is TGTGCCAGCATAGGACAGGGTCGGGTGAATGAGCAGTTCTTC. The gene calls are TRBV25-1 and TRBJ2-1; TRBD1 agrees at 8 bases. The CDR3 extends over 14 amino acids. From germline, CDR1 is MGHDK and CDR2 SYGVNS. V was clipped by 7 bases and J by 7 bases; unmatched bases: 9.